One and the same sample provided the 22 T cell receptor beta chains below, sequenced in a study of OX40 agonist ivuxolimab in advanced cancers. Receptor libraries were prepared by the immunoSEQ multiplex PCR assay. TCRdb provides this immuneACCESS table in a form limited to in-frame rearrangements. Some clones are lacking; in checked studies, under half of them reflect an unresolved V gene, and why the rest are absent is not known. The sample profile shows around 26,000 clones; about four fifths of them were found once. The top ten clones comprise about 34% of the sample. The sample was CD4+ or CD8+ T cells sorted from blood, taken in a trial of the OX40 agonist ivuxolimab. These receptors all stem from an adult with an advanced solid tumor such as melanoma, head and neck, liver or kidney cancer.

The genes are TRBV7-8 and TRBJ1-1; TRBD1 might be the D (6 bases). Germline V gene lookup returns CDR1 SGHVS and CDR2 FQNEAQ. The CDR3 sequence is 14 residues long. Trimming shortened V by 2 bases and J by 1 base, and 8 bases separated the two germline ends. The DNA of the CDR3 is TGTGCCAGCAGCTTAAGACAGGCGAACACTGAAGCTTTCTTT. Translated, it gives CASSLRQANTEAFF.

The chain carries TRBV27 and TRBJ1-5; TRBD1 is a possible D gene (5 bases). Germline assignment: CDR1 MNHEY and CDR2 SMNVEV (reference sequence). This CDR3 contains 12 residues. Trimming took 4 bases from V and 11 from J, leaving 12 bases between them. In DNA, the CDR3 is TGTGCCAGCAGTTCCGCGGGGGGAACCCAGCATTTT. Protein sequence: CASSSAGGTQHF.

This clone was seen a handful of times. The chain has TRBV5-5 and TRBJ1-4; D possibly corresponds to TRBD1 (6 bases). Deletions cut 4 bases from V and 6 bases from J, with 10 bases between. The V gene's germline CDR1 is SGHKS and CDR2 YYEKEE (reference sequence). CDR3 length equals 13 residues. CDR3 sequence (DNA): TGTGCCAGCAGCGTGGACAGATATGAAAAACTGTTTTTT. Its translation is CASSVDRYEKLFF.

Judged by abundance, this clone is medium-sized. The chain employs TRBV11-2 and TRBJ2-7, with TRBD2 as a possible D gene (5 bases). The CDR3 sequence is 12 residues long. V was pared by 6 bases and J by 7 bases, with 13 bases between. Germline V gene lookup returns CDR1 SGHAT and CDR2 FQNNGV. The CDR3 coding sequence is TGTGCCAGCAGTCTGGGCTCGGGAGAGCAGTACTTC. It is translated as CASSLGSGEQYF.

The chain employs TRBV6-5 and TRBJ1-1; 7 bases agree with TRBD1. Germline CDR1 MNHEY, CDR2 SVGAGI. There are 13 residues in the CDR3. The junction had 5 bases not matched to a gene; V was cut back by 6 bases and J by 4 bases. As DNA, the CDR3 is TGTGCCAGCAGCCACAGGGGTGGCACTGAAGCTTTCTTT. Amino acids: CASSHRGGTEAFF.

In regard to this clone: Germline is not matched at one junction end, which may reflect a read error. V is TRBV2 and J is TRBJ2-4; perhaps D is TRBD1 or TRBD2 (5 bases each). Germline V gene data show CDR1 as SNHLY and CDR2 as FYNNEI. This CDR3 is built from 13 residues. The CDR3 DNA reads as TGTACCAGCACGTCGGGACCCAAAAACATTCAGTACTTC. Translating it yields CTSTSGPKNIQYF.

V usage is TRBV15 and J usage is TRBJ2-3; the match to TRBD2 covers 10 bases. Germline V gives CDR1 LNHNV, CDR2 YYDKDF (reference sequence). J was trimmed by 0 bases and V by 5 bases; bases with no gene match: 11. The CDR3 sequence is 18 residues long. The CDR3, as DNA: TGTGCCACCAGCCGCGGACTAGCGGTTTTTACTAGCACAGATACGCAGTATTTT. It translates to CATSRGLAVFTSTDTQYF. Using reference TRBV15 and TRBJ2-3 for the parts outside the CDR3, the full variable domain is DAMVIQNPRYQVTQFGKPVTLSCSQTLNHNVMYWYQQKSSQAPKLLFHYYDKDFNNEADTPDNFQSRRPNTSFCFLDIRSPGLGDTAMYLCATSRGLAVFTSTDTQYFGPGTRLTVL.

This rearrangement joins TRBV7-2 to TRBJ2-2; the D is unclear. The CDR3 sequence is 19 residues long. In germline, CDR1 is SGHTA, CDR2 FQGNSA. Trimming stripped 4 bases from V and 0 bases from J, with 21 bases between. The CDR3 nucleotides are TGTGCCAGCAGCTCCCTGGGCCTTGAGATCTCAGCGAACACCGGGGAGCTGTTTTTT. It yields the protein CASSSLGLEISANTGELFF.

V and J are TRBV13 and TRBJ1-6, with unresolved D. Germline V gives CDR1 PRHDT, CDR2 FYEKMQ (reference sequence). The CDR3 is 15 amino acids. Trimming stripped 5 bases from V and 7 bases from J, with 15 bases between. The CDR3 spells CASSAGRFPNSPLHF. The CDR3 bases are TGTGCCAGCAGCGCAGGACGCTTCCCCAATTCACCCCTCCACTTT.

The J gene is TRBJ1-2, the V gene TRBV5-1; tentative D call: TRBD1 (6 bases). CDR1 and CDR2 (germline): SGHRS, YFSETQ. The CDR3 is 12 residues long. Trimming removed 1 base at V and 6 bases at J, with 7 bases between. This CDR3 is CASSLNRDGYTF. The CDR3 DNA reads TGCGCCAGCAGCTTGAACAGGGATGGCTACACCTTC. The variable domain in full, completed from reference TRBV5-1 and TRBJ1-2, reads KAGVTQTPRYLIKTRGQQVTLSCSPISGHRSVSWYQQTPGQGLQFLFEYFSETQRNKGNFPGRFSGRQFSNSRSEMNVSTLELGDSALYLCASSLNRDGYTFGSGTRLTVV.

This clone has more than one count but fewer than ten. This sequence joins TRBV19 and TRBJ2-5, with TRBD2 matching over 13 bases. V trimming: 5 bases; J trimming: 5 bases; junction bases outside the gene matches: 2. The CDR3 consists of 14 residues. The germline CDR1 and CDR2 sequences are LNHDA and SQIVND (reference sequence). Here the CDR3 reads CASSPTSGRETQYF. Written as DNA, the CDR3 is TGTGCCAGTAGTCCGACTAGCGGGAGGGAGACCCAGTACTTC. The whole variable domain, filled in from reference TRBV19 and TRBJ2-5, reads DGGITQSPKYLFRKEGQNVTLSCEQNLNHDAMYWYRQDPGQGLRLIYYSQIVNDFQKGDIAEGYSVSREKKESFPLTVTSAQKNPTAFYLCASSPTSGRETQYFGPGTRLLVL.

J is TRBJ2-3 and V is TRBV11-1; the match to TRBD2 covers 7 bases. The trim removed 5 bases at V and 12 bases at J, leaving 8 bases unmatched. The CDR3 extends over 12 amino acids. Germline loops: CDR1 SGHAT, CDR2 FQDESV (reference sequence). The CDR3 loop reads CASSQGLLSQYF. In DNA, the CDR3 is TGTGCCAGCAGCCAGGGACTACTATCCCAGTATTTT.

The rearrangement joins TRBV28 to TRBJ1-5, with TRBD1 as a possible D gene (5 bases). Germline CDR1 is MDHEN and CDR2 is SYDVKM. The ends were cut back, 7 bases at V and 2 bases at J, with 12 bases in the middle. The CDR3 runs 14 residues. CDR3 nucleotide sequence: TGTGCCAGCATCCTCCGGGGGGGCAATCAGCCCCAGCATTTT. Translating it yields CASILRGGNQPQHF.

The rearrangement joins TRBV5-1 to TRBJ2-7; no clear D gene. V lost 2 bases and J lost 4, with 10 bases in between. Germline loops: CDR1 SGHRS, CDR2 YFSETQ. The CDR3 has 13 amino acids. CDR3 bases: TGCGCCAGCAGCTTTGCTAGTTCTTACGAGCAGTACTTC. Amino acid sequence: CASSFASSYEQYF.

The V call is TRBV29-1, the J call TRBJ2-3; D is ambiguous. V was cut by 3 bases and J by 0 bases, with 10 bases left in between. The CDR3 has 14 amino acids. Germline loops: CDR1 SQVTM, CDR2 ANQGSEA. CDR3 residues: CSVDSGTSTDTQYF. The CDR3 nucleotides read TGCAGCGTTGACTCTGGAACTAGCACAGATACGCAGTATTTT.

To note about this clone: Likely a read error: the CDR3 ends without its conserved phenylalanine or tryptophan. The chain has TRBV30 and TRBJ2-3; 7 bases match TRBD2. The CDR3 has 14 amino acids. After removal of 0 bases from V and 5 bases from J, the junction contained 5 bases not matched to a gene. CDR1 and CDR2 from the germline V gene are GTSNPN and SVGIG (reference sequence). Here the CDR3 DNA reads TGTGCCTGGAGTGTAGGGGCGGGGGAAGATACGCAGTATCTT. Its translation: CAWSVGAGEDTQYL.

The chain carries TRBV2 and TRBJ1-3; D ambiguous. Germline V gene data show CDR1 as SNHLY and CDR2 as FYNNEI. V lost 1 base, J lost 0 bases, and 7 bases lay in between. The CDR3 is made up of 15 amino acids. This CDR3 reads CASSEGRSSGNTIYF. In DNA, the CDR3 is TGTGCCAGCAGTGAAGGCCGGAGCTCTGGAAACACCATATATTTT.

The chain combines TRBV9 with TRBJ2-7; 10 bases match TRBD2. This CDR3 spans 16 amino acids. CDR1 is SGDLS, CDR2 YYNGEE, per germline. Germline trimming cut 0 bases from V and 6 bases from J; bases unmatched to any gene: 9. CDR3 sequence: CASSVALAGEGIEQYF. The DNA of the CDR3 is TGTGCCAGCAGCGTAGCTCTAGCGGGAGAGGGGATCGAGCAGTACTTC.

The gene calls are TRBV7-9 and TRBJ2-1; tentatively, D is TRBD2 (6 bases). Trimming removed 5 bases from V and 3 bases from J, with 14 bases in between. CDR1 SEHNR and CDR2 FQNEAQ come from the germline V gene (reference sequence). The CDR3 totals 15 residues. CDR3 residues: CASSLLASRYNEQFF. The CDR3 nucleotides are TGTGCCAGCAGCCTACTAGCTTCGCGCTACAATGAGCAGTTCTTC.

The gene calls are TRBV12-5 and TRBJ1-4; no clear D. The ends were cut back, 3 bases at V and 3 bases at J, with 14 bases in the middle. CDR3 length: 16 amino acids. The germline V gene has CDR1 LGHNT and CDR2 FRNRAP. CDR3 nucleotides: TGTGCTAGTGGTTTTGTCGCTGGCGAATCTAATGAAAAACTGTTTTTT. Translated, it gives CASGFVAGESNEKLFF.

This rearrangement joins TRBV7-9 to TRBJ2-7; a possible D gene is TRBD2 (5 bases). The germline V gene has CDR1 SEHNR and CDR2 FQNEAQ (reference sequence). Between the trimmed V and J ends, which lost 5 bases and 0 bases, there was a span of 11 bases. The CDR3 loop spans 14 amino acids. The CDR3 sequence: CASSLAGNSYEQYF. CDR3 DNA: TGTGCCAGCAGCCTCGCCGGGAACTCCTACGAGCAGTACTTC.

The chain employs TRBV27 and TRBJ2-7; a weak D match, TRBD1 (6 bases). CDR1 and CDR2 (germline): MNHEY, SMNVEV (reference sequence). This CDR3 comprises 17 residues. V was clipped by 0 bases and J by 3 bases, with 18 bases between them. As DNA, the CDR3 is TGTGCCAGCAGTTTATCCGTTGGAGACAGGCCCTTCTACGAGCAGTACTTC. It specifies CASSLSVGDRPFYEQYF.